This T cell receptor beta chain was retrieved from a study of T cells in Graves' hyperthyroidism and ophthalmopathy. Study at large: Staff took peripheral blood when the initial diagnosis was made, before any treatment began.

The germline gives CDR1 SGHAT, CDR2 FQNNGV. The V and J ends lost 5 bases and 5 bases, in that order; junction bases with no gene match: 5. The CDR3 covers 14 residues. Patients with uncontrolled infections, other autoimmune diseases, pregnancy or lactation were excluded. The sample, blood from the first hyperthyroidism diagnosis, precedes any ophthalmopathy symptoms. The investigators amplified TCR beta CDR3 regions from RNA transcripts. In the first-round RT-PCR of the TCR CDR3, the HTBI primer set was used. TCRdb passed the multiplex PCR reads through MiXCR, listing each CDR3 protein once. The data hold hundreds of thousands of distinct CDR3 sequences, with 11% to 15% observed a single time.

The TCR sequence derives from a woman in her 30s with Graves' hyperthyroidism that later progressed to Graves' ophthalmopathy. The material sequenced was blood. The chain recombines TRBV11-2 with TRBJ2-1; 8 bases line up with TRBD1. In DNA form, the CDR3 reads TGTGCCAGCAGCCAGGGGGCAGGGGACAATGAGCAGTTCTTC. Its translation is CASSQGAGDNEQFF.